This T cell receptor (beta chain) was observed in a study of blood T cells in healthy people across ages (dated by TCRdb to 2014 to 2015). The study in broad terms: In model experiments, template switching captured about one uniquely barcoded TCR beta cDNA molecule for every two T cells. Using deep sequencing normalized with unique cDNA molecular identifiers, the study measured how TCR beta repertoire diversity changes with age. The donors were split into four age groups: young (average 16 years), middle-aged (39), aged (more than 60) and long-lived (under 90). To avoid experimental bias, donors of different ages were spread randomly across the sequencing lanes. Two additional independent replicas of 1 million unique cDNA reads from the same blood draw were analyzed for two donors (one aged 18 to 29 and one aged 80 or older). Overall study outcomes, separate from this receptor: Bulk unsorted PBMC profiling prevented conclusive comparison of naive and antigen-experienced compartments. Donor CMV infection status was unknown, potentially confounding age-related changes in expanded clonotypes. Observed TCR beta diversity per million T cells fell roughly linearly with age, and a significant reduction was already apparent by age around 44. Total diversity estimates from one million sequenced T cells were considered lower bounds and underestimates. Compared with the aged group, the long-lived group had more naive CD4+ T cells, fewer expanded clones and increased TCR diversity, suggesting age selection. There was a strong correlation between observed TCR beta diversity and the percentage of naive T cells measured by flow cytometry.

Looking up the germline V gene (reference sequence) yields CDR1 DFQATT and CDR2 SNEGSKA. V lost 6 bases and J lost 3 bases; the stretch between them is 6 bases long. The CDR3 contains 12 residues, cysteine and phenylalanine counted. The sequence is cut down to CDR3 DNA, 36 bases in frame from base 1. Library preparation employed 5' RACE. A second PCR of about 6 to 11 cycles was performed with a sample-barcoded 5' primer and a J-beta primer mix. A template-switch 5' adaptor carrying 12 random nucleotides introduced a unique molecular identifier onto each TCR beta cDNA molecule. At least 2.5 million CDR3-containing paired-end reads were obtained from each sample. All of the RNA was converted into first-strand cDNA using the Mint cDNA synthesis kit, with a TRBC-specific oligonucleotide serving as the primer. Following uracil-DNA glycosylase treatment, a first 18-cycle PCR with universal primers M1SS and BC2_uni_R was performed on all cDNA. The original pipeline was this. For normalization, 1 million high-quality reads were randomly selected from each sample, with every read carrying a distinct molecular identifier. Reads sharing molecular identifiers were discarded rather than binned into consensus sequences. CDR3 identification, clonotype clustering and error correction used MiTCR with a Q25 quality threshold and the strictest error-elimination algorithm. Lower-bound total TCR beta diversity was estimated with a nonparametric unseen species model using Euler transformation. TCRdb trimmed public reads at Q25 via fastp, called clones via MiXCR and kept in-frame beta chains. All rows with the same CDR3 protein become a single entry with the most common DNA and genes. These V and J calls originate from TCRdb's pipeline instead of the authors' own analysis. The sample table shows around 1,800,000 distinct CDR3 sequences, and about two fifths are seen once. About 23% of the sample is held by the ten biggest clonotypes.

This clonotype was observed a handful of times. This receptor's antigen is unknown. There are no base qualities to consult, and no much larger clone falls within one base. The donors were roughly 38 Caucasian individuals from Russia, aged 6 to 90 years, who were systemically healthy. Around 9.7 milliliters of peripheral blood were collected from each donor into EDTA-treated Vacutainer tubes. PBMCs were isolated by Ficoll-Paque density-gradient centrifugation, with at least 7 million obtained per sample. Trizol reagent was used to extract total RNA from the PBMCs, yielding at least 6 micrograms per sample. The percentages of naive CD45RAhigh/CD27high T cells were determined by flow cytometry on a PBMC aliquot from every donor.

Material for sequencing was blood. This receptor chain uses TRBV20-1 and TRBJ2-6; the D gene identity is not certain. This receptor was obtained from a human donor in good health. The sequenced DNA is TGCAGTGCCCGTTTTGGGGCCAACGTCCTGACTTTC. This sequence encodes CSARFGANVLTF.